This T cell receptor beta chain was identified in a study of shared clonotypes between healthy human individuals. V lost 2 bases, J lost 3 bases, and 10 bases lay in between. The length of the CDR3 is 14 residues. Germline V CDR1 and CDR2: MNHEY, SVGAGI. Template for every sorted-subset replicate PCR totaled around 200 ng DNA, tens of thousands of T cell genomes. Original processing notes: Without quality scores, immunoSEQ junctional reads could not be filtered like full-length reads. Profiling relied on immunoSEQ multiplex PCR, and the TCRdb table lists in-frame clones only, not all of them. From that table come the V and J calls and clone size; the DNA was used to work out D and trimming. The sample holds some 2,100,000 clones, 95% seen once.

This clonotype was sampled from a man aged 18 to 30 in good health. J is TRBJ1-1 and V is TRBV6-5; D uncertain. Material: naive CD4+ T cells sorted from blood. The subset: CD45RA+ positively selected. The CDR3 spells CASSYSPPHTEAFF. In nucleotides, the CDR3 is TGTGCCAGCAGTTACAGCCCCCCTCACACTGAAGCTTTCTTT.